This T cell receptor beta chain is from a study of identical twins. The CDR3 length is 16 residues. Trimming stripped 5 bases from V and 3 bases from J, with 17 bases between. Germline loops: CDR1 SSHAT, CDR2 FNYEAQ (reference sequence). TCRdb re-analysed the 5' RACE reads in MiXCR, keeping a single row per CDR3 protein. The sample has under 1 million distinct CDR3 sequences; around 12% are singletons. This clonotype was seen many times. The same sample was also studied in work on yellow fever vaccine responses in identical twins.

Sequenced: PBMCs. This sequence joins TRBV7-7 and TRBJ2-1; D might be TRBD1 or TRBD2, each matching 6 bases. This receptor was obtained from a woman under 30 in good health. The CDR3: CASSPDWGASYNEQFF. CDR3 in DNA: TGTGCCAGCAGCCCCGATTGGGGGGCGAGCTACAATGAGCAGTTCTTC.